This T cell receptor (beta chain) originates from a study of blood T cell repertoires in COVID-19. Clones were read by immunoSEQ multiplex PCR, and TCRdb kept only the in-frame ones, dropping some. The repertoire holds some 45,000 clones, more than 85% seen once, with over 0.95% in the top ten. The J segment lost 15 bases and the V segment lost 5 bases, leaving 17 bases of the junction unmatched. Looked up from germline, CDR1 is SGHTA and CDR2 is FQGTGA. The CDR3 is made up of 15 amino acids. The clonotype was recovered from a man aged 55 to 69 with COVID-19, enrolled during active disease. Material for sequencing was peripheral blood. The chain recombines TRBV7-3 with TRBJ2-1; 9 bases fit TRBD2. The CDR3 nucleotides are TGTGCCAGCAGCCAAACTAGCGGGTTAGTTAACGCTCCGTTCTTC. Translating gives CASSQTSGLVNAPFF.